These 29 T cell receptor beta chains were all obtained from the same sample, sequenced in a study of T cells after yellow fever vaccination (dated by TCRdb to the late 2010s). Taken with the paper, the label for treatment or condition translates to: live attenuated yellow fever vaccine strain. The receptor library was made with 5' RACE. The sequencing machine was an Illumina NovaSeq 6000. The public reads were quality trimmed at Q25 with fastp and then assembled into clones with MiXCR by TCRdb, keeping productive beta chains. Identical CDR3 protein sequences are pooled into one entry, listed with their most common genes and DNA. Recorded for this sample are 300,000 to 400,000 distinct CDR3 sequences; around 4.1% of them occurred a single time. 20% to 25% of the sample comes from the top ten. The input for sequencing was PBMCs, taken 5 days after the yellow fever booster vaccination. The receptors were gathered from a man aged 18-30 years who received the YFV17D yellow fever vaccine.

This sequence joins TRBV2 and TRBJ2-6, with no clear D. Trimming shortened V by 10 bases and J by 7 bases, and 17 bases separated the two germline ends. The CDR3 has 14 amino acids. The germline gives CDR1 SNHLY, CDR2 FYNNEI. The CDR3 DNA follows: TGTGCCACCCCAGTATCTCTGGAAGCCAACGTCCTGACTTTC. It yields the protein CATPVSLEANVLTF.

This rearrangement joins TRBV5-6 to TRBJ2-2, with D possibly matching TRBD1 (6 bases). Germline values: CDR1 SGHDT, CDR2 YYEEEE. The CDR3 contains 15 residues. Trimming stripped 3 bases from V and 0 bases from J, with 9 bases between. This CDR3 reads CASSWTAPNTGELFF. DNA for the CDR3: TGTGCCAGCAGCTGGACAGCACCGAACACCGGGGAGCTGTTTTTT.

This clonotype was observed at least ten times. V and J are TRBV7-2 and TRBJ2-4; the match to TRBD1 covers 9 bases. Germline V CDR1 and CDR2: SGHTA, FQGNSA. The trim removed 5 bases at V and 6 bases at J, leaving 8 bases unmatched. The CDR3 totals 15 residues. The CDR3 loop is CASSNPTGGLNIQYF. As DNA, the CDR3 is TGTGCCAGCAGCAACCCGACAGGGGGATTAAACATTCAGTACTTC.

The genes are TRBV27 and TRBJ2-7; D is unclear. V lost 3 bases to trimming and J lost 1 base, with 10 bases between them. Germline V CDR1 and CDR2: MNHEY, SMNVEV (reference sequence). This CDR3 is built from 14 residues. CDR3 in amino acids: CASSFRVESYEQYV. The DNA for the CDR3 is TGTGCCAGCAGTTTTAGAGTCGAGTCCTACGAGCAGTACGTC.

This clonotype was counted once. The chain is built from TRBV7-9 and TRBJ1-6; D might be TRBD1 (5 bases). The CDR3 sequence is 15 residues long. With 5 bases removed from V and 5 bases from J, the gap between germline ends came to 13 bases. Germline V gene sequence: CDR1 SEHNR, CDR2 FQNEAQ (reference sequence). CDR3 in amino acids: CASSKRGPNNSPLHF. The CDR3 DNA reads as TGTGCCAGCAGCAAACGGGGACCGAATAATTCACCCCTCCACTTT. Drawing the rest from reference TRBV7-9 and TRBJ1-6, the complete variable domain is DTGVSQNPRHKITKRGQNVTFRCDPISEHNRLYWYRQTLGQGPEFLTYFQNEAQLEKSRLLSDRFSAERPKGSFSTLEIQRTEQGDSAMYLCASSKRGPNNSPLHFGNGTRLTVT.

The V and J genes are TRBV7-7 and TRBJ2-1; TRBD2 matches 9 bases. The germline V gene encodes CDR1 SSHAT and CDR2 FNYEAQ (reference sequence). V shed 1 base and J 5 bases; nucleotides not matched to a gene: 6. CDR3 length: 16 residues. This CDR3 is CASSLGPGLANNEQFF. CDR3 bases: TGTGCCAGCAGCTTAGGGCCGGGACTAGCTAACAATGAGCAGTTCTTC. The complete variable domain, with remaining parts taken from reference TRBV7-7 and TRBJ2-1, reads GAGVSQSPRYKVTKRGQDVTLRCDPISSHATLYWYQQALGQGPEFLTYFNYEAQPDKSGLPSDRFSAERPEGSISTLTIQRTEQRDSAMYRCASSLGPGLANNEQFFGPGTRLTVL.

This clonotype was seen ten or more times. This chain links TRBV4-3 with TRBJ2-3; no firm D call. CDR3 size: 15 residues. Trimming cost V 1 base and J 4 bases, with 12 bases left between them. Germline-derived CDR1 and CDR2 are LGHNA and YSLEER. The CDR3 sequence: CASSQVFAGADTQYF. CDR3 coding DNA: TGCGCCAGCAGCCAAGTTTTCGCTGGGGCAGATACGCAGTATTTT.

This clonotype was observed at least ten times. The V gene is TRBV6-2 or TRBV6-3, the J gene TRBJ2-5, with D unclear. This CDR3 is 12 amino acids long. Trimming removed 6 bases from V and 4 bases from J, with 9 bases in between. Germline V lookup: CDR1 MNHEY, CDR2 SVGEGT. CDR3 in DNA: TGTGCCAGCAGCCGCGAGCGAGAGACCCAGTACTTC. It yields the protein CASSRERETQYF.

This clonotype was seen repeatedly, ten times or more. The V and J genes are TRBV7-2 and TRBJ2-5, with D maybe TRBD2 (6 bases). With 3 bases removed from V and 6 bases from J, the gap between germline ends came to 17 bases. The CDR3 sequence is 15 residues long. Germline CDR1 and CDR2: SGHTA and FQGNSA. The CDR3 sequence is CASSLGGGAGKTQYF. In DNA, the CDR3 is TGTGCCAGCAGCTTGGGGGGTGGGGCCGGAAAGACCCAGTACTTC.

This clonotype was counted many times. This chain links TRBV2 with TRBJ2-3; 9 bases match TRBD1. The CDR3 runs 13 residues. Unmatched junction bases numbered 0, after V lost 8 bases and J lost 0 bases. The germline CDR1 and CDR2 sequences are SNHLY and FYNNEI. CDR3 loop: CASGQGSTDTQYF. The CDR3 nucleotides read TGTGCCAGCGGACAGGGGAGCACAGATACGCAGTATTTT.

The chain joins TRBV20-1 to TRBJ2-3, with 8 bases that match TRBD1. CDR1 and CDR2 from the germline V gene are DFQATT and SNEGSKA (reference sequence). With 3 bases clipped from V and 3 bases from J, the junction kept 8 bases outside the gene matches. The CDR3 extends over 15 amino acids. CDR3 bases: TGCAGTGCTAGCCGACAGGGGTCTTGGACAGATACGCAGTATTTT. The encoded protein is CSASRQGSWTDTQYF.

In this sample, this clonotype turned up many times. The chain combines TRBV7-9 with TRBJ2-3; D ambiguous. The CDR3 has 14 amino acids. Between the trimmed V and J ends, which lost 2 bases and 2 bases, there was a span of 8 bases. Per germline, CDR1 SEHNR and CDR2 FQNEAQ (reference sequence). The CDR3: CASSLSATTDTQYF. CDR3 DNA sequence: TGTGCCAGCAGCTTAAGCGCGACCACAGATACGCAGTATTTT.

This clonotype was seen a handful of times. V and J are TRBV24-1 and TRBJ1-5; no clear D gene. The ends were cut back, 6 bases at V and 4 bases at J, with 9 bases in the middle. The CDR3 sequence is 13 residues long. Germline CDR1 and CDR2: KGHDR and SFDVKD. As DNA, the CDR3 is TGTGCCACCAGTCAAGGAGTAAATCAGCCCCAGCATTTT. Translating it yields CATSQGVNQPQHF.

This clonotype was counted only a few times. This chain joins TRBV5-1 and TRBJ1-2, with D perhaps matching TRBD1 (6 bases). Germline lookup yields CDR1 SGHRS and CDR2 YFSETQ. V gave up 4 bases and J gave up 0 bases, with 10 bases separating them. The CDR3 contains 14 residues. In DNA, the CDR3 is TGCGCCAGCAGCCTGGGGACATCTAACTATGGCTACACCTTC. Protein product: CASSLGTSNYGYTF. The full variable domain, completed using reference TRBV5-1 and TRBJ1-2, is KAGVTQTPRYLIKTRGQQVTLSCSPISGHRSVSWYQQTPGQGLQFLFEYFSETQRNKGNFPGRFSGRQFSNSRSEMNVSTLELGDSALYLCASSLGTSNYGYTFGSGTRLTVV.

This chain joins TRBV20-1 and TRBJ1-2; weak D call: TRBD1 (5 bases). Deletions cut 5 bases from V and 4 bases from J, with 20 bases between. The germline V gene has CDR1 DFQATT and CDR2 SNEGSKA (reference sequence). This CDR3 comprises 15 residues. DNA of the CDR3: TGCAGTGCTGGGGGGGGTGGACATCTGTCCTATGGCTACACCTTC. Protein: CSAGGGGHLSYGYTF.

This clonotype was seen ten or more times. The rearrangement uses TRBV29-1 and TRBJ2-3; 10 positions agree with TRBD1. The J segment lost 2 bases and the V segment lost 8 bases, leaving 10 bases of the junction unmatched. The CDR3 has 15 amino acids. Germline CDR1 SQVTM, CDR2 ANQGSEA. CDR3 nucleotide sequence: TGCAGCTTAGCCGGGACAGGGGCGAACACAGATACGCAGTATTTT. Translation gives CSLAGTGANTDTQYF.

This clonotype has a handful of counts. The chain uses TRBV6-5 and TRBJ1-1, with 10 nucleotides matching TRBD1. Trimming cost V 0 bases and J 3 bases; bases outside gene matches: 25. This CDR3 comprises 23 residues. Germline assignment: CDR1 MNHEY and CDR2 SVGAGI. For the CDR3, the DNA is TGTGCCAGCAGTTACTCGCGGGGGGGACCTTCCGGGACAGGGGCAGTATGGGACACTGAAGCTTTCTTT. This encodes CASSYSRGGPSGTGAVWDTEAFF.

J is TRBJ2-7 and V is TRBV4-1; no firm D call. The CDR3 covers 14 residues. The V and J ends lost 4 bases and 0 bases respectively, with 10 bases between them. CDR1 is MGHRA, CDR2 YSYEKL, per germline. CDR3 region: CASSPTRVSYEQYF. The CDR3 nucleotides are TGCGCCAGCAGCCCTACAAGGGTCTCCTACGAGCAGTACTTC.

This clonotype was counted only a few times. This sequence joins TRBV7-3 and TRBJ2-2; D unclear. The CDR3 length is 15 residues. V lost 4 bases and J 5 bases, leaving 14 bases between the germline ends. The germline V gene has CDR1 SGHTA and CDR2 FQGTGA. The CDR3 DNA follows: TGTGCCAGCAGCTCCTCGGGTCGAAGTACCGGGGAGCTGTTTTTT. Its protein product is CASSSSGRSTGELFF. The full variable domain, its missing parts supplied by reference TRBV7-3 and TRBJ2-2, is GAGVSQTPSNKVTEKGKYVELRCDPISGHTALYWYRQSLGQGPEFLIYFQGTGAADDSGLPNDRFFAVRPEGSVSTLKIQRTERGDSAVYLCASSSSGRSTGELFFGEGSRLTVL.

This clonotype was observed many times. The CDR3 reads CASSLTRQATGELFF. The CDR3 DNA reads TGTGCCAGCAGCTTAACGCGGCAGGCTACCGGGGAGCTGTTTTTT. The chain employs TRBV7-3 and TRBJ2-2; no definite D call. CDR3 size: 15 residues. Germline assignment: CDR1 SGHTA and CDR2 FQGTGA. V lost 0 bases and J lost 5, with 10 bases in between.

V is TRBV7-2 and J is TRBJ1-3; 10 nucleotides agree with TRBD1. In germline, CDR1 is SGHTA, CDR2 FQGNSA. V lost 6 bases, J lost 4 bases, and 6 bases stayed unmatched. The CDR3 is 15 residues long. Written as DNA, the CDR3 is TGTGCCAGCAGGACAGGGGGCTTTTTAGGAAACACCATATATTTT. This gives the protein CASRTGGFLGNTIYF.

The chain combines TRBV5-1 with TRBJ2-1; either TRBD1 or TRBD2 may supply D (5 bases each). The CDR3 loop spans 16 amino acids. Germline V gene lookup returns CDR1 SGHRS and CDR2 YFSETQ. The V end lost 5 bases, the J end lost 0 bases, and 15 bases lay between the germline ends. The chain's CDR3 is CASSMRSGSSYNEQFF. As DNA, the CDR3 is TGCGCCAGCAGTATGAGGTCAGGGAGCTCCTACAATGAGCAGTTCTTC.

This chain connects TRBV20-1 to TRBJ1-6; 8 bases match TRBD1. Germline loops: CDR1 DFQATT, CDR2 SNEGSKA (reference sequence). The CDR3 has 14 amino acids. Trimming at V came to 7 bases and at J to 7 bases, leaving 9 bases not matched to a gene. The CDR3 bases are TGCAGTGTCCGGACAGGGCTGGCGAATTCACCCCTCCACTTT. Its protein product is CSVRTGLANSPLHF.

The rearrangement links TRBV7-9 to TRBJ2-3; TRBD2 aligns across 16 bases. The CDR3 has 16 amino acids. In germline, CDR1 is SEHNR, CDR2 FQNEAQ (reference sequence). After removal of 6 bases from V and 5 bases from J, the junction contained 5 bases not matched to a gene. The CDR3 DNA follows: TGTGCCAGCAGGGGACTAGCGGGGGGGCCGTTAGATACGCAGTATTTT. Protein: CASRGLAGGPLDTQYF.

This clonotype was observed many times. The rearrangement links TRBV11-2 to TRBJ2-3; no firm D call. Trimming left V 5 bases short and J 0 bases short, with 12 bases between. The CDR3 is 15 amino acids. Per germline, CDR1 SGHAT and CDR2 FQNNGV. The CDR3 coding sequence is TGTGCCAGCAGCCAGACCGGGCTGAGCACAGATACGCAGTATTTT. Translated: CASSQTGLSTDTQYF. Full variable domain (outside the CDR3, taken from reference TRBV11-2 and TRBJ2-3): EAGVAQSPRYKIIEKRQSVAFWCNPISGHATLYWYQQILGQGPKLLIQFQNNGVVDDSQLPKDRFSAERLKGVDSTLKIQPAKLEDSAVYLCASSQTGLSTDTQYFGPGTRLTVL.

This clonotype was seen at least ten times. The CDR3 coding sequence is TGTGCCAGCAGCCTGACCCGGACTAGCGGGGTCTACGAGCAGTACTTC. Its translation: CASSLTRTSGVYEQYF. V and J are TRBV5-5 and TRBJ2-7; 12 positions agree with TRBD2. Germline CDR1 is SGHKS and CDR2 is YYEKEE (reference sequence). This CDR3 is built from 16 residues. V was pared by 4 bases and J by 3 bases, with 8 bases of the junction left unmatched.

This clonotype was seen at least ten times. The CDR3 protein is CASSQEMTGTNEKLFF. The CDR3 DNA is TGTGCCAGCAGCCAAGAAATGACAGGGACTAATGAAAAACTGTTTTTT. The chain carries TRBV4-2 and TRBJ1-4; 7 bases agree with TRBD1. V shed 0 bases, J shed 2 bases, and the junction held 3 bases outside the gene matches. The CDR3 covers 16 residues. Per germline, CDR1 LGHNA and CDR2 YNFKEQ.

This clonotype appeared a few times. The chain is built from TRBV3-1 and TRBJ1-2; 8 bases are a match to TRBD1. From germline, CDR1 is LGHDT and CDR2 YNNKEL (reference sequence). The CDR3 contains 13 residues. V lost 4 bases, J lost 9 bases, and 7 bases stayed unmatched. CDR3 residues: CASSLQGVPRYTF. CDR3 nucleotides: TGTGCCAGCAGCCTACAGGGGGTACCCCGCTACACCTTC.

The chain combines TRBV29-1 with TRBJ1-2; D is uncertain. The germline V and J ends were trimmed by 7 bases and 1 base, with 16 bases remaining between them. The CDR3 contains 14 residues. Germline-derived CDR1 and CDR2 are SQVTM and ANQGSEA. In nucleotides, the CDR3 is TGCAGCGCTGCGAGTTCCTCTAGTAACTATGGCTACACCTTC. Translating it yields CSAASSSSNYGYTF.